A single sample is the source of the 26 T cell receptor beta chains below, sequenced in a study of T cell repertoires in cytomegalovirus infection. MiXCR, applied by TCRdb to the reads, yields one record per CDR3 protein. The table shows a few hundred thousand distinct CDR3 sequences, with about a sixth occurring only once. Sequencing was performed on CD8+ T cells from PBMCs. The receptors stem from a human donor in good health (CMV status not recorded). Some clones in this sample may be carry-over from other donors' samples.

This clonotype was seen a few times. The chain is built from TRBV4-1 and TRBJ2-1; 8 nucleotides align to TRBD2. CDR3 length equals 12 residues. Per the germline V gene, CDR1 is MGHRA and CDR2 is YSYEKL. The junction had 5 bases not matched to a gene; V was cut back by 3 bases and J by 13 bases. The CDR3 nucleotides are TGCGCCAGCAGCCAGGCGGGAGGACTACAGTTCTTC. Translation: CASSQAGGLQFF.

The chain is built from TRBV7-6 and TRBJ1-2; 8 bases align to TRBD1. The CDR3 covers 13 residues. The germline V gene encodes CDR1 SGHVS and CDR2 FNYEAQ. V trimming: 3 bases; J trimming: 11 bases; junction bases outside the gene matches: 8. The CDR3 is CASSLDGTGTYTF. The DNA of the CDR3 is TGTGCCAGCAGCTTGGACGGGACAGGCACTTACACCTTC.

The gene calls are TRBV12-3 or TRBV12-4 and TRBJ2-1; 9 positions match TRBD2. This CDR3 has 16 amino acids. With 6 bases clipped from V and 9 bases from J, the junction kept 15 bases outside the gene matches. The CDR3 sequence is CASSPLERGAMGEQFF. The CDR3 DNA is TGTGCCAGCAGCCCGCTGGAGCGGGGGGCCATGGGTGAGCAGTTCTTC.

This clonotype appeared a few times. The V gene is TRBV10-3, the J gene TRBJ2-1, with D perhaps TRBD2 (5 bases). The CDR3 is made up of 12 amino acids. V lost 4 bases, J lost 7 bases, and 8 bases lay in between. The germline V gene encodes CDR1 ENHRY and CDR2 SYGVKD. As DNA, the CDR3 is TGTGCCATCAGTGCGGGGAGTAATGAGCAGTTCTTC. Its protein is CAISAGSNEQFF.

V usage is TRBV5-4 and J usage is TRBJ1-2; D unclear. Trimming took off 0 bases at V and 4 bases at J, with 13 bases between the two ends. Looked up from germline, CDR1 is SGHNT and CDR2 is YYREEE (reference sequence). The CDR3 extends over 15 amino acids. DNA of the CDR3: TGTGCCAGCAGCTTGGGTTCCCCGGACGTCTATGGCTACACCTTC. It translates to CASSLGSPDVYGYTF.

The J gene is TRBJ2-5, the V gene TRBV7-9, with D possibly matching TRBD1 (6 bases). The germline V gene encodes CDR1 SEHNR and CDR2 FQNEAQ (reference sequence). V was clipped by 4 bases and J by 1 base, with 16 bases between them. The CDR3 runs to 16 residues. The CDR3 loop is CASSSPGQSIQETQYF. In DNA, the CDR3 is TGTGCCAGCAGCTCTCCTGGACAGAGCATCCAAGAGACCCAGTACTTC.

In its sample, this clonotype was seen a few times. The gene calls are TRBV6-2 or TRBV6-3 and TRBJ2-7; TRBD1 matches at 12 bases. CDR1 and CDR2 from the germline V gene are MNHEY and SVGEGT. The CDR3 sequence is 15 residues long. Losses at the gene ends were 6 bases for V and 4 bases for J; bases not matched to a gene: 7. CDR3 DNA: TGTGCCAGCAGCCACCGGGACAGGGGGCTGTACGAGCAGTACTTC. It translates to CASSHRDRGLYEQYF.

This clonotype was counted at least ten times. This rearrangement joins TRBV7-9 to TRBJ2-1, with 12 bases aligning to TRBD2. V shed 6 bases, J shed 6 bases, and the junction held 6 bases outside the gene matches. Germline V gives CDR1 SEHNR, CDR2 FQNEAQ (reference sequence). The length of the CDR3 is 15 residues. The CDR3, as DNA: TGTGCCAGCAGTTCCACTAGCGGGGGGCCCAATGAGCAGTTCTTC. Translating gives CASSSTSGGPNEQFF.

The rearrangement joins TRBV28 to TRBJ2-7; unclear D gene. CDR3 length equals 14 residues. Germline CDR1 reads MDHEN; CDR2 reads SYDVKM. V was cut by 3 bases and J by 7 bases, with 16 bases left in between. The CDR3 DNA follows: TGTGCCAGCAGTTTTTTAGACCCCTCTACGGAGCAGTACTTC. It encodes CASSFLDPSTEQYF. The complete variable domain, with remaining parts taken from reference TRBV28 and TRBJ2-7, reads DVKVTQSSRYLVKRTGEKVFLECVQDMDHENMFWYRQDPGLGLRLIYFSYDVKMKEKGDIPEGYSVSREKKERFSLILESASTNQTSMYLCASSFLDPSTEQYFGPGTRLTVT.

This clonotype has just a few counts. The chain joins TRBV4-3 to TRBJ2-1; 7 bases match TRBD1. This CDR3 has 19 residues. Germline V gives CDR1 LGHNA, CDR2 YSLEER. V was pared by 0 bases and J by 9 bases, with 20 bases of the junction left unmatched. The CDR3 DNA sequence: TGCGCCAGCAGCCAAGATTGGGACCTACAGGGGTTTCCTTGGAGTGAGCAGTTCTTC. It encodes CASSQDWDLQGFPWSEQFF.

This clonotype was seen a few times. J is TRBJ1-5 and V is TRBV29-1; D is perhaps TRBD1 (5 bases). V lost 4 bases to trimming and J lost 6 bases, with 10 bases between them. In germline, CDR1 is SQVTM, CDR2 ANQGSEA. The CDR3 contains 12 residues. CDR3: CSVAREGQPQHF. The CDR3 nucleotides are TGCAGCGTTGCCAGGGAGGGTCAGCCCCAGCATTTT.

A few counts support this clonotype. The chain joins TRBV19 to TRBJ2-2; 7 nucleotides line up with TRBD1. This CDR3 is 14 amino acids long. Germline V gene lookup returns CDR1 LNHDA and CDR2 SQIVND (reference sequence). The V and J ends lost 9 bases and 5 bases, in that order; junction bases with no gene match: 9. CDR3 region: CASCFGTETGELFF. The CDR3 DNA reads TGTGCCAGCTGCTTCGGGACAGAAACCGGGGAGCTGTTTTTT. Using reference TRBV19 and TRBJ2-2 for the parts outside the CDR3, the full variable domain is DGGITQSPKYLFRKEGQNVTLSCEQNLNHDAMYWYRQDPGQGLRLIYYSQIVNDFQKGDIAEGYSVSREKKESFPLTVTSAQKNPTAFYLCASCFGTETGELFFGEGSRLTVL.

Only a few counts were recorded for this clonotype. The chain couples TRBV6-5 to TRBJ2-7; the match to TRBD1 covers 8 bases. Per germline, CDR1 MNHEY and CDR2 SVGAGI. With V trimmed by 1 base and J by 3 bases, 5 bases remained unmatched. The CDR3 length is 15 residues. CDR3 in DNA: TGTGCCAGCAGTTACTGGACAGGGCAACTCTACGAGCAGTACTTC. It codes for CASSYWTGQLYEQYF.

The chain combines TRBV12-5 with TRBJ2-1; 9 bases agree with TRBD1. The germline V gene has CDR1 LGHNT and CDR2 FRNRAP. The V and J ends lost 2 bases and 4 bases, in that order; junction bases with no gene match: 6. The CDR3 is 16 residues long. The CDR3 here is CASGLFWDRAYNEQFF. In DNA form, the CDR3 reads TGTGCTAGTGGTTTGTTTTGGGACAGGGCGTACAATGAGCAGTTCTTC.

This clonotype was detected many times. The chain has TRBV7-2 and TRBJ2-2, with D possibly TRBD1 on 5 matching bases. V was cut by 5 bases and J by 5 bases, with 15 bases left in between. The CDR3 runs 15 residues. Germline loops: CDR1 SGHTA, CDR2 FQGNSA. In nucleotides, the CDR3 is TGTGCCAGCAGCCAAAGCCCAGGGCCAACCGGGGAGCTGTTTTTT. Protein product: CASSQSPGPTGELFF.

This chain links TRBV6-5 with TRBJ1-2, with D possibly matching TRBD1 (6 bases). Germline V gives CDR1 MNHEY, CDR2 SVGAGI. V was clipped by 2 bases and J by 8 bases, with 12 bases between them. This CDR3 spans 13 amino acids. Written as DNA, the CDR3 is TGTGCCAGCAGTTACCGGCAGGGGCGCGGCTACACCTTC. Translated: CASSYRQGRGYTF.

This chain connects TRBV29-1 to TRBJ1-1; D is perhaps TRBD1 (5 bases). V was cut by 0 bases and J by 1 base, with 18 bases left in between. This CDR3 comprises 17 residues. Germline-derived CDR1 and CDR2 are SQVTM and ANQGSEA. The CDR3 sequence is CSVEDGAGSGENTEAFF. For the CDR3, the DNA is TGCAGCGTTGAAGATGGGGCGGGCTCGGGTGAGAACACTGAAGCTTTCTTT.

The chain is built from TRBV2 and TRBJ2-5, with D perhaps matching TRBD1 (6 bases). Germline V gene data show CDR1 as SNHLY and CDR2 as FYNNEI. V was pared by 7 bases and J by 1 base, with 13 bases between. The CDR3 totals 14 residues. The CDR3 spells CASITNRAQETQYF. For the CDR3, the DNA is TGTGCCAGCATTACGAACAGGGCCCAAGAGACCCAGTACTTC.

The rearrangement uses TRBV12-3 or TRBV12-4 and TRBJ1-1; D perhaps matches TRBD1 (5 bases). The CDR3 is made up of 13 amino acids. V was trimmed by 7 bases and J by 3 bases, leaving 12 bases between them. The CDR3 region has the DNA TGTGCCAGCAACTGGGACGCGGACACTGAAGCTTTCTTT. Translating gives CASNWDADTEAFF.

A few counts support this clonotype. The chain employs TRBV11-1 and TRBJ1-1; D gene ambiguous. Trimming removed 0 bases from V and 0 bases from J, with 11 bases in between. The CDR3 contains 16 residues. Germline V gene data show CDR1 as SGHAT and CDR2 as FQDESV (reference sequence). The CDR3 sequence: CASSLAWRRMNTEAFF. The CDR3 DNA reads TGTGCCAGCAGCTTAGCGTGGCGGAGAATGAACACTGAAGCTTTCTTT.

On this clonotype itself: It may be a read error: a sequence one base away is much more abundant. This chain joins TRBV7-4 and TRBJ1-1; D perhaps matches TRBD1 (5 bases). CDR1 is SGHVT, CDR2 SQSDAQ, per germline. This CDR3 comprises 16 residues. The CDR3 is CVSSPGIGGTNTEAFF. For the CDR3, the DNA is TGTGTCAGCAGCCCAGGGATTGGTGGGACGAACACTGAAGCTTTCTTT. The full variable domain, rest sourced from reference TRBV7-4 and TRBJ1-1, is GAGVSQSPRYKVAKRGRDVALRCDSISGHVTLYWYRQTLGQGSEVLTYSQSDAQRDKSGRPSGRFSAERPERSVSTLKIQRTEQGDSAVYLCVSSPGIGGTNTEAFFGQGTRLTVV.

The chain is built from TRBV6-6 and TRBJ2-1; D tentatively fits TRBD1 or TRBD2 (6 bases each). Germline V gives CDR1 MNHNY, CDR2 SVGAGI (reference sequence). Trimming shortened V by 2 bases and J by 7 bases, and 15 bases separated the two germline ends. The CDR3 has 15 residues. CDR3 loop: CASSYLMGGENEQFF. DNA of the CDR3: TGTGCCAGCAGTTACCTCATGGGGGGCGAGAATGAGCAGTTCTTC.

Of note for this clonotype: This may stem from a read error, because a much larger clone lies one nucleotide away. V and J are TRBV7-6 and TRBJ2-5; 9 bases are shared with TRBD1. This CDR3 spans 15 amino acids. Germline CDR1 is SGHVS and CDR2 is FNYEAQ. The DNA of the CDR3 is TGTACCAGCAGCCCGGCGGGACAGGGCTTAGAGACCCAGTACTTC. It is translated as CTSSPAGQGLETQYF. Supplemented by reference TRBV7-6 and TRBJ2-5, the full variable domain reads GAGVSQSPRYKVTKRGQDVALRCDPISGHVSLYWYRQALGQGPEFLTYFNYEAQQDKSGLPNDRFSAERPEGSISTLTIQRTEQRDSAMYRCTSSPAGQGLETQYFGPGTRLLVL.

This clonotype was detected ten times or more. The chain joins TRBV7-8 to TRBJ2-7; 9 nucleotides match TRBD1. The CDR3 length is 15 residues. With 5 bases clipped from V and 6 bases from J, the junction kept 11 bases outside the gene matches. CDR1 and CDR2 from the germline V gene are SGHVS and FQNEAQ. CDR3 coding DNA: TGTGCCAGCAGCCCAACCCGGGACAGGGCCTCCGAGCAGTACTTC. Its protein is CASSPTRDRASEQYF.

The V and J genes are TRBV29-1 and TRBJ2-1; tentatively, D is TRBD2 (5 bases). Germline-derived CDR1 and CDR2 are SQVTM and ANQGSEA. Trimming shortened V by 2 bases and J by 11 bases, and 10 bases separated the two germline ends. CDR3 length equals 11 residues. The CDR3 protein is CSVEFRGQQFF. The CDR3 DNA is TGCAGCGTTGAATTTCGAGGGCAGCAGTTCTTC.

This clonotype was found many times. The rearrangement links TRBV6-2 or TRBV6-3 to TRBJ2-3; D gene unclear. The V end was cut by 2 bases, the J end by 0 bases, with 6 bases between. CDR3 size: 14 residues. Germline V gene data show CDR1 as MNHEY and CDR2 as SVGEGT. The CDR3 bases are TGTGCCAGCAGTTACCTAGAGAGCACAGATACGCAGTATTTT. Translated, it gives CASSYLESTDTQYF.